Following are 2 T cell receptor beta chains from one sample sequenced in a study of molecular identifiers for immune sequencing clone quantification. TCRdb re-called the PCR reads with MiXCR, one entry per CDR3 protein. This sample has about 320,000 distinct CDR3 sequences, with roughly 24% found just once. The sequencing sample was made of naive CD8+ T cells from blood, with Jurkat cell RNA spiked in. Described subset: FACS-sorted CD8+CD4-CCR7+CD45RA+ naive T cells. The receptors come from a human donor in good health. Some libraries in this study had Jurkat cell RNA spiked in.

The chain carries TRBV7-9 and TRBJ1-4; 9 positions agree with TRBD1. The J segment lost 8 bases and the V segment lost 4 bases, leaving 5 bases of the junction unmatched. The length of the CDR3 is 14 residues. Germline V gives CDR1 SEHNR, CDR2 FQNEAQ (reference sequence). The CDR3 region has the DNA TGTGCCAGCAGCTCAGACAGGGGGGAGGAAAAACTGTTTTTT. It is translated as CASSSDRGEEKLFF.

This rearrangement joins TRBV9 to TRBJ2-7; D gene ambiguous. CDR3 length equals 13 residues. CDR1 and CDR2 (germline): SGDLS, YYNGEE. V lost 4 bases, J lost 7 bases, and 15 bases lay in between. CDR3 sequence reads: CASSPSRAAEQYF. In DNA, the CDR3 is TGTGCCAGCAGCCCCTCCCGTGCGGCAGAGCAGTACTTC.